The 2 T cell receptor beta chains presented below share a single source sample, sequenced in a study of metastatic and nonmetastatic thyroid tumors. MiXCR reprocessed the PCR reads for TCRdb. The data show 7,000 to 9,500 clones, 22% seen once. Not a single patient had been given any form of treatment at any point before undergoing thyroid surgery. The sequenced sample was adjacent normal tissue. Receptors originate from a female donor with papillary thyroid cancer or a benign thyroid nodule (not recorded which). Some clones in this sample may be carry-over from other donors' samples.

With respect to this clone: Germline and junction disagree at one end, which may indicate a read error. The genes are TRBV27 and TRBJ1-1, with 9 bases identical to TRBD1. The CDR3 is 16 amino acids. From germline, CDR1 is MNHEY and CDR2 SMNVEV (reference sequence). The CDR3 region is CASSSAPGQGSTEAFF. As DNA, the CDR3 is TGTGCCAGCAGTTCCGCTCCGGGACAGGGTTCCACTGAGGCTTTCTTT.

This clone has a handful of counts. This chain's CDR3 is CASSEIGRTAGYTF. CDR3 DNA: TGTGCCAGCAGTGAAATCGGACGAACCGCGGGCTACACCTTC. The chain uses TRBV6-1 and TRBJ1-2; D not certain. Trimming cost V 2 bases and J 8 bases, with 15 bases left between them. The CDR3 contains 14 residues. From germline, CDR1 is MNHNS and CDR2 SASEGT.